The 18 T cell receptor beta chains below all came from one sample that was sequenced in a study of T cell changes during pregnancy in multiple sclerosis. Sequenced by immunoSEQ multiplex PCR; TCRdb stores in-frame clones only, minus some. The sample lists tens of thousands of clones, roughly 92% occurring once. Sequences were derived from peripheral blood, sampled in the third trimester of pregnancy. These receptors were obtained from a female donor in good health, enrolled as a control in a pregnancy study.

The chain employs TRBV29-1 and TRBJ2-2, with D tentatively TRBD2 (6 bases). The CDR3 has 13 amino acids. Trimming cost V 1 base and J 6 bases, with 9 bases left between them. CDR1 and CDR2 (germline): SQVTM, ANQGSEA. The CDR3 DNA sequence: TGCAGCGTTGAAGGCTGGGAGGCCGGGGAGCTGTTTTTT. Amino acid sequence: CSVEGWEAGELFF.

The chain is built from TRBV6-1 and TRBJ2-1; TRBD2 matches at 10 bases. From germline, CDR1 is MNHNS and CDR2 SASEGT. The CDR3 runs 13 residues. V shed 9 bases, J shed 5 bases, and the junction held 4 bases outside the gene matches. This CDR3 reads CASGTSVDNEQFF. DNA of the CDR3: TGTGCCAGTGGGACTAGCGTAGACAATGAGCAGTTCTTC.

The rearrangement joins TRBV7-6 to TRBJ1-3; no reliable D call. Germline loops: CDR1 SGHVS, CDR2 FNYEAQ. The germline V and J ends were trimmed by 2 bases and 0 bases, with 8 bases remaining between them. The CDR3 is 15 amino acids. The CDR3 loop reads CASSLKGGSGNTIYF. As DNA, the CDR3 is TGTGCCAGCAGCTTAAAGGGAGGCTCTGGAAACACCATATATTTT.

The chain employs TRBV4-1 and TRBJ1-5; TRBD1 matches at 7 bases. Trimming took 1 base from V and 7 from J; bases not matched to a gene: 7. Germline CDR1 MGHRA, CDR2 YSYEKL. The CDR3 extends over 15 amino acids. The CDR3 sequence: CASSQGKGGAQPQHF. CDR3 bases: TGCGCCAGCAGCCAAGGAAAAGGGGGCGCACAGCCCCAGCATTTT.

J is TRBJ2-5 and V is TRBV15; possibly TRBD2 for D (6 bases). The CDR3 extends over 15 amino acids. Germline CDR1 reads LNHNV; CDR2 reads YYDKDF (reference sequence). Trimming pared 0 bases from V and 1 base from J, leaving 9 bases between. Written as DNA, the CDR3 is TGTGCCACCAGCAGAGATTTTAGCGGCCAAGAGACCCAGTACTTC. Protein sequence: CATSRDFSGQETQYF.

This chain uses TRBV9 with TRBJ2-5; D is perhaps TRBD2 (5 bases). The CDR3 extends over 15 amino acids. The V end lost 0 bases, the J end lost 1 base, and 10 bases lay between the germline ends. CDR1 is SGDLS and CDR2 is YYNGEE in the germline V gene. CDR3 nucleotides: TGTGCCAGCAGCGTAGGAGGACTTTCCCAAGAGACCCAGTACTTC. Amino acids: CASSVGGLSQETQYF.

In its sample, this clone was seen once. J is TRBJ2-2 and V is TRBV13, with D tentatively TRBD2 (6 bases). CDR1 is PRHDT and CDR2 is FYEKMQ in the germline V gene (reference sequence). V was clipped by 8 bases and J by 1 base, with 11 bases between them. The CDR3 is 14 residues long. This CDR3 is CASGVGGNTGELFF. Here the CDR3 DNA reads TGTGCCAGCGGGGTGGGGGGGAACACCGGGGAGCTGTTTTTT.

The chain is built from TRBV10-3 and TRBJ2-1, with TRBD1 matching over 7 bases. CDR1 and CDR2 from the germline V gene are ENHRY and SYGVKD. There are 16 residues in the CDR3. After removal of 0 bases from V and 4 bases from J, the junction contained 6 bases not matched to a gene. Here the CDR3 reads CAISESQGTAYNEQFF. The CDR3 DNA sequence: TGTGCCATCAGTGAGTCACAGGGGACAGCATACAATGAGCAGTTCTTC.

The chain links TRBV28 to TRBJ1-5, with 7 positions matching TRBD1. In germline, CDR1 is MDHEN, CDR2 SYDVKM. CDR3 length: 15 amino acids. Germline trimming cut 8 bases from V and 0 bases from J; bases unmatched to any gene: 7. In DNA form, the CDR3 reads TGTGCCAGCGGGGACAGACCCTTTAGCAATCAGCCCCAGCATTTT. Its translation is CASGDRPFSNQPQHF.

The chain has TRBV6-4 and TRBJ2-1, with D hard to call. The ends were cut back, 6 bases at V and 6 bases at J, with 12 bases in the middle. The length of the CDR3 is 13 residues. Germline CDR1 MRHNA, CDR2 SNTAGT. The CDR3 DNA follows: TGTGCCAGCAGCAAGAGTGAGAGCAATGAGCAGTTCTTC. Translation gives CASSKSESNEQFF.

The CDR3 DNA is TGTGCCAGCATCCTATCGGGACAGGGGAACTCCTACGAGCAGTACTTC. This gives the protein CASILSGQGNSYEQYF. This sequence joins TRBV5-6 and TRBJ2-7, with 10 bases lining up with TRBD1. The CDR3 runs to 16 residues. V shed 6 bases, J shed 0 bases, and the junction held 9 bases outside the gene matches. The germline V gene encodes CDR1 SGHDT and CDR2 YYEEEE.

The chain has TRBV10-2 and TRBJ1-5; 8 positions match TRBD1. The CDR3 covers 13 residues. Germline V gives CDR1 WSHSY, CDR2 SAAADI. V shed 8 bases, J shed 7 bases, and the junction held 7 bases outside the gene matches. The CDR3 nucleotides read TGCGCCAGCGGAACAGGGGGAGGGCAGCCCCAGCATTTT. It encodes CASGTGGGQPQHF.

This clone was seen a few times. The chain has TRBV10-1 and TRBJ2-7, with D maybe TRBD1 (5 bases). V was trimmed by 3 bases and J by 7 bases, leaving 10 bases between them. CDR1 WNHNN and CDR2 SYGVQD come from the germline V gene (reference sequence). CDR3 size: 12 residues. The CDR3 region has the DNA TGCGCCAGCAGTGAATTAGGGGATGAGCAGTACTTC. Translating gives CASSELGDEQYF.

V and J are TRBV27 and TRBJ2-2; no definite D call. The CDR3 contains 15 residues. Germline V gene lookup returns CDR1 MNHEY and CDR2 SMNVEV (reference sequence). With 8 bases removed from V and 1 base from J, the gap between germline ends came to 14 bases. The CDR3 loop is CASARLWRNTGELFF. The CDR3 nucleotides read TGTGCCAGCGCGAGGCTGTGGAGGAACACCGGGGAGCTGTTTTTT.

The genes are TRBV2 and TRBJ2-5; TRBD2 matches 9 bases. Germline V CDR1 and CDR2: SNHLY, FYNNEI. The CDR3 has 15 residues. Trimming took 4 bases from V and 4 from J; bases not matched to a gene: 7. The CDR3 DNA reads as TGTGCCAGCAGTGGCGGGGGGGCCGGGGGAGAGACCCAGTACTTC. It encodes CASSGGGAGGETQYF. Supplemented by reference TRBV2 and TRBJ2-5, the full variable domain reads EPEVTQTPSHQVTQMGQEVILRCVPISNHLYFYWYRQILGQKVEFLVSFYNNEISEKSEIFDDQFSVERPDGSNFTLKIRSTKLEDSAMYFCASSGGGAGGETQYFGPGTRLLVL.

The gene calls are TRBV15 and TRBJ2-1, with 7 bases fitting TRBD2. V lost 0 bases and J lost 6; bases outside the gene matches: 8. Germline V gene sequence: CDR1 LNHNV, CDR2 YYDKDF (reference sequence). The CDR3 loop spans 16 amino acids. The CDR3 protein is CATSRDGGRTVNEQFF. DNA of the CDR3: TGTGCCACCAGCAGAGATGGCGGGAGAACGGTCAATGAGCAGTTCTTC.

The chain is built from TRBV27 and TRBJ2-7; 8 bases map to TRBD1. CDR3 length equals 14 residues. V lost 3 bases and J lost 3; bases outside the gene matches: 4. Germline V CDR1 and CDR2: MNHEY, SMNVEV (reference sequence). CDR3 amino acids: CASSFGGQDYEQYF. CDR3 DNA sequence: TGTGCCAGCAGTTTCGGGGGACAGGACTACGAGCAGTACTTC.

The chain carries TRBV28 and TRBJ2-7; D is perhaps TRBD2 (6 bases). V gave up 5 bases and J gave up 2 bases, with 10 bases separating them. Germline V gene sequence: CDR1 MDHEN, CDR2 SYDVKM. CDR3 length: 13 amino acids. Written as DNA, the CDR3 is TGTGCCAGCAGTCCCCGGAGGGCCTACGAGCAGTACTTC. Residues: CASSPRRAYEQYF. Combining the CDR3 with reference TRBV28 and TRBJ2-7 gives the whole variable domain DVKVTQSSRYLVKRTGEKVFLECVQDMDHENMFWYRQDPGLGLRLIYFSYDVKMKEKGDIPEGYSVSREKKERFSLILESASTNQTSMYLCASSPRRAYEQYFGPGTRLTVT.